What follows are 17 T cell receptor beta chains derived from one specimen sequenced in a study of blood T cell repertoires in COVID-19. The repertoire was sequenced with immunoSEQ multiplex PCR; TCRdb's copy has only in-frame clones and lacks some. This table holds about 170,000 clones, about four fifths found once. Specimen: peripheral blood. The receptors derive from a woman older than 75 with COVID-19, enrolled during active disease.

The rearrangement links TRBV2 to TRBJ1-4; 7 bases match TRBD1. The CDR3 loop spans 15 amino acids. After removal of 2 bases from V and 6 bases from J, the junction contained 6 bases not matched to a gene. CDR1 is SNHLY and CDR2 is FYNNEI in the germline V gene. CDR3 DNA: TGTGCCAGCAGTGAAATTTTAGGGGGCGATGAAAAACTGTTTTTT. It encodes CASSEILGGDEKLFF.

The CDR3 sequence: CATSRGTGGRAGEQFF. The CDR3 nucleotides read TGTGCCACCAGCAGGGGGACGGGCGGGAGGGCCGGAGAGCAGTTCTTC. The chain recombines TRBV15 with TRBJ2-1, with 9 bases matching TRBD2. The CDR3 consists of 16 residues. CDR1 LNHNV and CDR2 YYDKDF come from the germline V gene (reference sequence). Trimming cost V 3 bases and J 10 bases; bases outside gene matches: 13.

This chain connects TRBV6-2 or TRBV6-3 to TRBJ2-7, with D uncertain. The ends were cut back, 4 bases at V and 7 bases at J, with 11 bases in the middle. This CDR3 has 12 residues. CDR1 MNHEY and CDR2 SVGEGT come from the germline V gene. The CDR3 spells CASSFPNPEQYF. The CDR3 region has the DNA TGTGCCAGCAGTTTCCCAAATCCAGAGCAGTACTTC.

This clone was detected only a few times. The chain is built from TRBV5-4 and TRBJ2-7; 7 positions agree with TRBD2. V shed 6 bases, J shed 2 bases, and the junction held 11 bases outside the gene matches. Germline assignment: CDR1 SGHNT and CDR2 YYREEE (reference sequence). The CDR3 has 15 amino acids. CDR3 region: CASTSRLAGPYEQYF. In DNA form, the CDR3 reads TGTGCCAGCACCTCGCGACTAGCAGGCCCCTACGAGCAGTACTTC.

The chain is built from TRBV12-5 and TRBJ2-1; 8 bases are shared with TRBD2. V shed 6 bases and J 7 bases; nucleotides not matched to a gene: 14. The germline V gene encodes CDR1 LGHNT and CDR2 FRNRAP. This CDR3 is built from 16 residues. This CDR3 reads CASGPRTGLADNEQFF. The CDR3 nucleotides are TGTGCTAGTGGGCCTCGCACCGGACTAGCAGATAATGAGCAGTTCTTC.

A few counts support this clone. Here the CDR3 reads CASSGLAGGHNEQFF. DNA for the CDR3: TGTGCCAGTAGTGGACTAGCGGGGGGGCACAATGAGCAGTTCTTC. The chain uses TRBV19 and TRBJ2-1, with 15 bases fitting TRBD2. Germline V gives CDR1 LNHDA, CDR2 SQIVND (reference sequence). Losses at the gene ends were 5 bases for V and 5 bases for J; bases not matched to a gene: 1. The CDR3 has 15 amino acids.

The chain has TRBV7-9 and TRBJ2-3; 9 nucleotides line up with TRBD1. Germline trimming cut 2 bases from V and 4 bases from J; bases unmatched to any gene: 1. The CDR3 is 14 amino acids. CDR1 and CDR2 from the germline V gene are SEHNR and FQNEAQ (reference sequence). The CDR3 DNA reads as TGTGCCAGCAGCTTAACAGGGGGCGCAGATACGCAGTATTTT. Its translation is CASSLTGGADTQYF.

This rearrangement joins TRBV9 to TRBJ1-6, with D possibly matching TRBD1 (5 bases). V lost 0 bases and J lost 5, with 9 bases in between. Germline-derived CDR1 and CDR2 are SGDLS and YYNGEE. CDR3 size: 15 residues. CDR3 DNA sequence: TGTGCCAGCAGCGTAGAGGGGTTTAATAATTCACCCCTCCACTTT. Its protein is CASSVEGFNNSPLHF.

The chain carries TRBV7-9 and TRBJ2-5; 9 nucleotides match TRBD2. The CDR3 runs 15 residues. Per germline, CDR1 SEHNR and CDR2 FQNEAQ (reference sequence). V lost 3 bases and J lost 5; bases outside the gene matches: 7. DNA for the CDR3: TGTGCCAGCAGCTTCACGCGGGGGGGCCATGAGACCCAGTACTTC. Amino acid sequence: CASSFTRGGHETQYF.

This rearrangement joins TRBV11-3 to TRBJ1-6; 12 bases are shared with TRBD1. V lost 0 bases and J lost 4; bases outside the gene matches: 1. Germline V CDR1 and CDR2: SGHNT, YENEEA. This CDR3 has 17 residues. CDR3 residues: CASSLEGQGAYNSPLHF. For the CDR3, the DNA is TGTGCCAGCAGCTTAGAGGGACAGGGGGCTTATAATTCACCCCTCCACTTT.

V usage is TRBV18 and J usage is TRBJ2-1; the D gene is possibly TRBD1 (6 bases). Per germline, CDR1 KGHSH and CDR2 LQKENI. Between the trimmed V and J ends, which lost 8 bases and 1 base, there was a span of 18 bases. CDR3 length equals 16 residues. As DNA, the CDR3 is TGTGCCAGCGCCCGCAGGGACACTCCGTCCTACAATGAGCAGTTCTTC. Encoded protein: CASARRDTPSYNEQFF.

The chain employs TRBV4-2 and TRBJ2-1; 13 bases are shared with TRBD2. In germline, CDR1 is LGHNA, CDR2 YNFKEQ. CDR3 size: 17 residues. The V and J ends lost 3 bases and 8 bases, in that order; junction bases with no gene match: 10. CDR3: CASSHATTSGGGDEQFF. For the CDR3, the DNA is TGTGCCAGCAGCCATGCCACAACTAGCGGGGGGGGCGATGAGCAGTTCTTC.

The chain links TRBV7-2 to TRBJ1-1; D is uncertain. The CDR3 runs 13 residues. Per the germline V gene, CDR1 is SGHTA and CDR2 is FQGNSA. Between the trimmed V and J ends, which lost 8 bases and 6 bases, there was a span of 16 bases. The CDR3 DNA reads as TGTGCCAGCTCGCCCGGGGTTAGGGCTGAAGCTTTCTTT. Protein: CASSPGVRAEAFF.

The rearrangement uses TRBV4-3 and TRBJ2-1; maybe TRBD1 (6 bases). The CDR3 has 13 residues. Trimming removed 4 bases at V and 5 bases at J, with 9 bases between. Germline V gene lookup returns CDR1 LGHNA and CDR2 YSLEER. CDR3 loop: CASSRQEDNEQFF. CDR3 coding DNA: TGCGCCAGCAGCCGACAGGAGGACAATGAGCAGTTCTTC.

The V call is TRBV20-1, the J call TRBJ2-3; 7 bases align to TRBD2. This CDR3 is 14 amino acids long. Germline V gives CDR1 DFQATT, CDR2 SNEGSKA (reference sequence). The V and J ends lost 3 bases and 2 bases, in that order; junction bases with no gene match: 5. In DNA form, the CDR3 reads TGCAGTGCTAGTGGGGGGGGAGTCACAGATACGCAGTATTTT. As protein: CSASGGGVTDTQYF.

This clone was seen a handful of times. The rearrangement links TRBV6-2 or TRBV6-3 to TRBJ1-2; D might be TRBD1 (6 bases). Germline CDR1 MNHEY, CDR2 SVGEGT. V was shortened by 2 bases and J by 8 bases, with 15 bases between the two germline ends. The CDR3 loop spans 14 amino acids. CDR3 nucleotide sequence: TGTGCCAGCAGTTACCCCCTGGGGGCAGGAGGCTACACCTTC. It encodes CASSYPLGAGGYTF.

The chain couples TRBV28 to TRBJ1-1; 7 positions agree with TRBD1. CDR3 length equals 18 residues. The germline gives CDR1 MDHEN, CDR2 SYDVKM. After removal of 6 bases from V and 0 bases from J, the junction contained 16 bases not matched to a gene. The CDR3 is CASSRTGTEHSMNTEAFF. CDR3 DNA: TGTGCCAGCAGCAGAACGGGGACAGAACATTCCATGAACACTGAAGCTTTCTTT.